These 26 T cell receptor beta chains were all obtained from the same sample, sequenced in a study of T and B cells in COVID-19 patients (dated by TCRdb to 2020 to 2021). Genomic DNA extracted from blood, in amounts of roughly 220-550 ng, served as the starting material for amplifying TRB repertoires. Sequenced on an Illumina MiSeq. Multiplex PCR with BIOMED2 TRB-A/B primer pools was used to amplify the TRB rearrangements. TCRdb's own reprocessing of the public reads used fastp at Q25 and MiXCR and kept productive beta chains. A single entry per CDR3 protein holds the most common genes and DNA from its merged rows. This sample has about 17,000 distinct CDR3 sequences in its table, and around 30% of those were observed once. Less than 4.5% of the sample is in the top ten clones. Sequencing used blood. These receptors were taken from a human donor who had recovered from COVID-19.

This clonotype came up many times. The rearrangement links TRBV19 to TRBJ1-2; no definite D call. Germline-derived CDR1 and CDR2 are LNHDA and SQIVND (reference sequence). This CDR3 comprises 13 residues. Trimming left V 8 bases short and J 6 bases short, with 16 bases between. The CDR3 spells CASSHTDGNGYTF. The DNA for the CDR3 is TGTGCCAGTTCGCACACGGACGGGAATGGCTACACCTTC. The whole variable domain, filled in from reference TRBV19 and TRBJ1-2, reads DGGITQSPKYLFRKEGQNVTLSCEQNLNHDAMYWYRQDPGQGLRLIYYSQIVNDFQKGDIAEGYSVSREKKESFPLTVTSAQKNPTAFYLCASSHTDGNGYTFGSGTRLTVV.

The genes are TRBV10-3 and TRBJ2-7, with TRBD1 matching 10 bases. Losses at the gene ends were 2 bases for V and 2 bases for J; bases not matched to a gene: 9. CDR3 length: 17 residues. In germline, CDR1 is ENHRY, CDR2 SYGVKD. The CDR3 DNA follows: TGTGCCATCAGTGAGACCTTGACCGGGACAGGGGCCTACGAGCAGTACTTC. Encoded protein: CAISETLTGTGAYEQYF.

This clonotype was seen a handful of times. In DNA, the CDR3 is TGTGCCAGCAGTCTCTATCCGGGACTAGTCGACGAGCAGTACTTC. This codes for CASSLYPGLVDEQYF. The gene calls are TRBV27 and TRBJ2-7; 8 bases are a match to TRBD2. There are 15 residues in the CDR3. V lost 5 bases to trimming and J lost 5 bases; unmatched junction nucleotides: 11. Germline V gives CDR1 MNHEY, CDR2 SMNVEV (reference sequence).

The gene calls are TRBV6-2 or TRBV6-3 and TRBJ1-1, with 8 bases aligning to TRBD1. Germline lookup yields CDR1 MNHEY and CDR2 SVGEGT. The length of the CDR3 is 16 residues. V was pared by 8 bases and J by 1 base, with 12 bases of the junction left unmatched. The CDR3 DNA reads TGTGCCAGCGCGGACAGGGATATAGACAAGAACACTGAAGCTTTCTTT. Protein product: CASADRDIDKNTEAFF.

This clonotype was seen ten or more times. This sequence joins TRBV11-1 and TRBJ2-3, with unresolved D. Trimming removed 1 base from V and 1 base from J, with 9 bases in between. CDR1 is SGHAT and CDR2 is FQDESV in the germline V gene (reference sequence). The CDR3 is made up of 15 amino acids. The CDR3 loop reads CASSLDGSGTDTQYF. In DNA, the CDR3 is TGTGCCAGCAGCTTAGACGGCTCCGGCACAGATACGCAGTATTTT.

At least ten counts were recorded for this clonotype. Here the CDR3 reads CATSIASGAPSADTQYF. CDR3 in DNA: TGTGCCACCAGTATTGCTAGCGGGGCTCCCTCGGCAGATACGCAGTATTTT. The V gene is TRBV24-1, the J gene TRBJ2-3; TRBD2 aligns across 9 bases. J gave up 4 bases and V 6 bases, and 13 bases lay outside the gene matches. The length of the CDR3 is 17 residues. The V gene's germline CDR1 is KGHDR and CDR2 SFDVKD.

The chain uses TRBV7-2 and TRBJ2-7; 8 nucleotides agree with TRBD1. Germline loops: CDR1 SGHTA, CDR2 FQGNSA. CDR3 size: 15 residues. After removal of 5 bases from V and 3 bases from J, the junction contained 9 bases not matched to a gene. CDR3 in DNA: TGTGCCAGCAGCCCCGGCGGGGACAGGAACTACGAGCAGTACTTC. Residues: CASSPGGDRNYEQYF.

The gene calls are TRBV7-7 and TRBJ2-7, with unresolved D. The CDR3 extends over 13 amino acids. Germline-derived CDR1 and CDR2 are SSHAT and FNYEAQ (reference sequence). Trimming left V 5 bases short and J 5 bases short, with 13 bases between. CDR3 in amino acids: CASSPRIVDEQYF. The DNA for the CDR3 is TGTGCCAGCAGCCCCCGGATAGTTGACGAGCAGTACTTC.

J is TRBJ1-2 and V is TRBV7-2; possible D gene TRBD1, 5 bases. V shed 3 bases and J shed 4 bases, with 15 bases lying between them. The CDR3 sequence is 15 residues long. Germline CDR1 and CDR2: SGHTA and FQGNSA. CDR3 coding DNA: TGTGCCAGCAGCTTTAGGCCTGGGGGGGGCTATGGCTACACCTTC. This translates into CASSFRPGGGYGYTF. Full variable domain (missing parts from reference TRBV7-2 and TRBJ1-2): GAGVSQSPSNKVTEKGKDVELRCDPISGHTALYWYRQSLGQGLEFLIYFQGNSAPDKSGLPSDRFSAERTGGSVSTLTIQRTQQEDSAVYLCASSFRPGGGYGYTFGSGTRLTVV.

The rearrangement links TRBV5-1 to TRBJ2-7, with TRBD1 as a possible D gene (6 bases). CDR1 SGHRS and CDR2 YFSETQ come from the germline V gene. This CDR3 comprises 13 residues. The V end lost 5 bases, the J end lost 6 bases, and 15 bases lay between the germline ends. The CDR3 DNA reads TGCGCCAGCAGGGTACAGGGTGCCGCCGAGCAGTACTTC. Encoded protein: CASRVQGAAEQYF.

Only a few counts were recorded for this clonotype. The CDR3, as DNA: TGTGCCAGCAGCCAAGGGGGTTACGAGCAGTACTTC. It is translated as CASSQGGYEQYF. The gene calls are TRBV4-2 and TRBJ2-7; D call uncertain. V shed 1 base and J shed 4 bases, with 5 bases lying between them. This CDR3 comprises 12 residues. From germline, CDR1 is LGHNA and CDR2 YNFKEQ.

The chain has TRBV4-3 and TRBJ2-3; D unresolved. CDR1 is LGHNA and CDR2 is YSLEER in the germline V gene. V lost 0 bases and J 5 bases, leaving 21 bases between the germline ends. CDR3 length: 18 amino acids. CDR3 coding DNA: TGCGCCAGCAGCCAAGATAAGGTGCCGCAATGGGATATAGATACGCAGTATTTT. It encodes CASSQDKVPQWDIDTQYF.

This clonotype appeared a few times. This chain joins TRBV10-3 and TRBJ1-4; D may be TRBD1 (6 bases). Trimming shortened V by 11 bases and J by 0 bases, and 25 bases separated the two germline ends. The CDR3 loop spans 18 amino acids. CDR1 is ENHRY, CDR2 SYGVKD, per germline. The CDR3 region is CAPRGRANSPTTNEKLFF. The CDR3 DNA reads as TGTGCCCCGAGGGGGAGAGCGAACAGCCCAACAACTAATGAAAAACTGTTTTTT.

The V gene is TRBV6-1, the J gene TRBJ1-2; 10 bases are a match to TRBD1. The CDR3 length is 13 residues. The germline V gene encodes CDR1 MNHNS and CDR2 SASEGT. J gave up 6 bases and V 6 bases, and 4 bases lay outside the gene matches. CDR3 sequence reads: CASRIGQGDGYTF. In DNA form, the CDR3 reads TGTGCCAGCAGGATAGGACAGGGGGATGGCTACACCTTC.

In regard to this clonotype: Possible read error: a much larger clone is one base away. The rearrangement joins TRBV6-5 to TRBJ2-1; a possible D gene is TRBD1 (6 bases). V shed 5 bases and J shed 10 bases, with 15 bases lying between them. Germline V lookup: CDR1 MNHEY, CDR2 SVGAGI. This CDR3 is 13 amino acids long. This CDR3 reads CASSRDTYYEQFF. The CDR3 coding sequence is TGTGCCAGCAGTCGGGACACCTACTACGAGCAGTTCTTC.

The rearrangement joins TRBV10-3 to TRBJ1-2, with 7 bases that match TRBD1. Trimming at V came to 8 bases and at J to 8 bases, leaving 8 bases not matched to a gene. The CDR3 extends over 12 amino acids. Germline CDR1 and CDR2: ENHRY and SYGVKD. For the CDR3, the DNA is TGTGCCATCGGGGAGACAGGGAAAGGCTACACCTTC. Protein sequence: CAIGETGKGYTF.

This clonotype was seen a few times. The chain combines TRBV5-6 with TRBJ1-1; the D gene is possibly TRBD1 (5 bases). Germline assignment: CDR1 SGHDT and CDR2 YYEEEE. CDR3 length: 14 residues. V was shortened by 3 bases and J by 7 bases, with 16 bases between the two germline ends. CDR3 loop: CASSSWEGRGEAFF. The CDR3 bases are TGTGCCAGCAGCTCCTGGGAGGGGAGAGGTGAAGCTTTCTTT.

In the case of this clonotype: A read error may be the cause here, since a much bigger clone is one base away. This chain uses TRBV13 with TRBJ1-4; D gene ambiguous. Trimming removed 5 bases at V and 7 bases at J, with 17 bases between. The CDR3 consists of 15 residues. Germline loops: CDR1 PRHDT, CDR2 FYEKMQ (reference sequence). CDR3 coding DNA: TGTGCCAGCAGCATAAACAGTGGGCGAGGTGAAAAACTGTTTTTT. Residues: CASSINSGRGEKLFF.

Only a few counts were recorded for this clonotype. J is TRBJ2-1 and V is TRBV24-1, with unresolved D. Germline CDR1 KGHDR, CDR2 SFDVKD. Deletions cut 0 bases from V and 7 bases from J, with 6 bases between. The CDR3 runs to 13 residues. DNA for the CDR3: TGTGCCACCAGTGATTTGATAGGAAATGAGCAGTTCTTC. Protein sequence: CATSDLIGNEQFF.

This chain uses TRBV5-1 with TRBJ2-5, with D possibly called TRBD1 or TRBD2 (7 bases each). The germline V gene encodes CDR1 SGHRS and CDR2 YFSETQ. Trimming removed 3 bases at V and 1 base at J, with 13 bases between. There are 15 residues in the CDR3. The CDR3 region is CASSSGGQPQETQYF. CDR3 sequence (DNA): TGCGCCAGCAGCTCGGGGGGACAGCCCCAAGAGACCCAGTACTTC.

The V and J genes are TRBV10-2 and TRBJ2-3; 9 positions match TRBD2. Germline CDR1 reads WSHSY; CDR2 reads SAAADI. Trimming removed 10 bases from V and 2 bases from J; junction bases left unmatched: 10. This CDR3 spans 15 amino acids. CDR3 sequence: CATMGGGANTDTQYF. DNA of the CDR3: TGCGCCACCATGGGCGGGGGGGCAAACACAGATACGCAGTATTTT.

This chain connects TRBV13 to TRBJ2-5; D not resolved. With 5 bases removed from V and 3 bases from J, the gap between germline ends came to 10 bases. This CDR3 is 13 amino acids long. The germline V gene has CDR1 PRHDT and CDR2 FYEKMQ (reference sequence). The CDR3, as DNA: TGTGCCAGCAGCCCCCCAGTGGAAGAGACCCAGTACTTC. As protein: CASSPPVEETQYF.

The chain recombines TRBV6-6 with TRBJ2-7; 7 positions match TRBD1. Germline CDR1 is MNHNY and CDR2 is SVGAGI (reference sequence). Trimming at V came to 6 bases and at J to 0 bases, leaving 8 bases not matched to a gene. The length of the CDR3 is 15 residues. The CDR3 DNA is TGTGCCAGCAGCCAAGGACAGGCCCGCTCCTACGAGCAGTACTTC. The encoded protein is CASSQGQARSYEQYF.

This clonotype was picked up many times. A junction end diverges from the germline sequence, so it may reflect a read error. The CDR3 DNA sequence: TGTGCCAGCAGCTCCGGGACAGGGTACAGTGAGCAGTTCTTC. Translated: CASSSGTGYSEQFF. The chain combines TRBV7-6 with TRBJ2-1; 9 bases line up with TRBD1. Germline V gene data show CDR1 as SGHVS and CDR2 as FNYEAQ. The CDR3 has 14 residues.

The chain uses TRBV20-1 and TRBJ2-1; 7 bases are a match to TRBD2. CDR1 is DFQATT, CDR2 SNEGSKA, per germline (reference sequence). The CDR3 is 13 residues long. The V gene end was trimmed by 5 bases and the J gene end by 9 bases; junction bases not matched to a gene: 10. The CDR3, as DNA: TGCAGTGCTGCTTACACGGGGGGAGGTGAGCAGTTCTTC. This sequence encodes CSAAYTGGGEQFF.

This chain links TRBV21-1 with TRBJ2-6; the DNA was not compared with TRBD1, the D call given in the table. TRBV21-1 is flagged as a pseudogene. The CDR3 is 17 amino acids. This CDR3 is CASSRDRGSSGANVLTF. The CDR3 DNA is TGTGCCAGCAGCCGGGACAGGGGGAGCTCTGGGGCCAACGTCCTGACTTTC.